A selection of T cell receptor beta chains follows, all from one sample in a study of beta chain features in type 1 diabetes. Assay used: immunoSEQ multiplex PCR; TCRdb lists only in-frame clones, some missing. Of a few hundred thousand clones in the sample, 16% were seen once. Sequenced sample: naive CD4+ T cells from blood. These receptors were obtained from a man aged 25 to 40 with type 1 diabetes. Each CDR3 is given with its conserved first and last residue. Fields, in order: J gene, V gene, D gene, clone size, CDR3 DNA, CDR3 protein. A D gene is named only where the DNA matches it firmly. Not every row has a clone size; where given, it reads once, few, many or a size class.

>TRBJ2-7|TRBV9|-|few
TGTGCCAGCAGCGCAGAGGTCGGGGCATGGCGGGACGAGCAGTACTTC
CASSAEVGAWRDEQYF
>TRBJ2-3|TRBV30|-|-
TGTGCCTGGAGTTCCGGGACTCAGCCTACAGATACGCAGTATTTT
CAWSSGTQPTDTQYF
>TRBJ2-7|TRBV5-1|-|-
TGCGCCAGCAGCTTGGACCGACACGAGCAGTACTTC
CASSLDRHEQYF
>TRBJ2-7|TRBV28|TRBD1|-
TGTGCCAGCATCCCGGGACAGCCCCGCTACGAGCAGTACTTC
CASIPGQPRYEQYF
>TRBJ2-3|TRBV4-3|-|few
TGCGCCAGCAGCCAATCGCGAATAGCGGATACGCAGTATTTT
CASSQSRIADTQYF
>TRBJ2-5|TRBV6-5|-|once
TGTGCCAGCAGGGAAGGGAGTCAAGAGACCCAGTACTTC
CASREGSQETQYF
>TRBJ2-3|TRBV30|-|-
TGTGCCGGGTCCAGGGACACAGATACGCAGTATTTT
CAGSRDTDTQYF
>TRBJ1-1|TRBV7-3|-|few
TGTGCCAGCGGGAGTGGCCCGGCCACTGAAGCTTTCTTT
CASGSGPATEAFF
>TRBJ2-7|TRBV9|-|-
TGTGCCAGCAGCCCCCCGGGGGCCTACGAGCAGTACTTC
CASSPPGAYEQYF
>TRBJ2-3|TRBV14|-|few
TGTGCCAGCAGCGGAGCCGATACGCAGTATTTT
CASSGADTQYF
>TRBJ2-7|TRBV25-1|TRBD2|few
TGTGCCAGCAGTGAGCGGGAGGGCTCCTACGAGCAGTACTTC
CASSEREGSYEQYF
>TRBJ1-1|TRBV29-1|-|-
TGCAGCGTTAGAGAACAGGGGAACACTGAAGCTTTCTTT
CSVREQGNTEAFF
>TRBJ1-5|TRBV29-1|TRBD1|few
TGCAGCGTTCGACAGGGGTCAAATCAGCCCCAGCATTTT
CSVRQGSNQPQHF
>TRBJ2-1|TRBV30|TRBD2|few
TGTGCCTGGAGTACTCGGGGACTAGCGGGAAACAATGAGCAGTTCTTC
CAWSTRGLAGNNEQFF
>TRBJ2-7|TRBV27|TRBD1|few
TGTGCCAGCAGCCAGGACAGGGGGGATTCCTACGAGCAGTACTTC
CASSQDRGDSYEQYF
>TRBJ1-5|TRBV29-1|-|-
TGCAGCGTCCTTACAGATAGCAATCAGCCCCAGCATTTT
CSVLTDSNQPQHF
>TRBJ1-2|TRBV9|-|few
TGTGCCAGCAGCGTAGGTGGAGATTCTAACTATGGCTACACCTTC
CASSVGGDSNYGYTF
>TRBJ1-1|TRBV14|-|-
TGTGCCAGCAGCCAAGACCGAAACACTGAAGCTTTCTTT
CASSQDRNTEAFF
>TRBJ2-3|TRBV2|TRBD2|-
TGTGCCAGCAGACCACGACTAGCGGGAGTGATAGATACGCAGTATTTT
CASRPRLAGVIDTQYF
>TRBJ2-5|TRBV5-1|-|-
TGCGCCAGCAGCTTGGAAGGCAGGGCAGAGACCCAGTACTTC
CASSLEGRAETQYF
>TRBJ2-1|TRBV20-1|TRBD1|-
TGCAGTGCTACCGACAGGGCCCTCGTTCTCTTC
CSATDRALVLF
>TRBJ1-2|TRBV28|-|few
TGTGCCAGCAGTTTAGGGGGGGACCATCTCTATGGCTACACCTTC
CASSLGGDHLYGYTF
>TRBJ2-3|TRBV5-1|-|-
TGCGCCAGCAGCTCGTACGGGGGCACAGATACGCAGTATTTT
CASSSYGGTDTQYF
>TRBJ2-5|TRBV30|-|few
TGTGCCTGGAGCCGACAGAGAAGAGAGACCCAGTACTTC
CAWSRQRRETQYF
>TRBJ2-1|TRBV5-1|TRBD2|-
TGCGCCAGTCGCGGGACTAGCGGACACAATGAGCAGTTCTTC
CASRGTSGHNEQFF
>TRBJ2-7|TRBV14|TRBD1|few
TGTGCCAGCAGCCAAGGGACAGGGACCCTTGTCTCCTACGAGCAGTACTTC
CASSQGTGTLVSYEQYF
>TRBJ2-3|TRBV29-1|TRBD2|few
TGCAGCGGGCGGAGCGGGAGTAGAGATACGCAGTATTTT
CSGRSGSRDTQYF
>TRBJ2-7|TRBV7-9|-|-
TGTGCCAGCAGCTACGGACAGACCCGGGCGTGGAACTTC
CASSYGQTRAWNF
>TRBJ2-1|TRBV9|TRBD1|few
TGTGCCAGCAGCGTGGACAGGGGGATGTATGAGCAGTTCTTC
CASSVDRGMYEQFF
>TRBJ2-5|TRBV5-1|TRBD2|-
TGCGCCAGCAGCTTTACTCTAGCGGAAGAGACCCAGTACTTC
CASSFTLAEETQYF
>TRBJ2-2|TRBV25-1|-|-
TGTGCCAGCAGTGAACCATCGAACACCGGGGAGCTGTTTTTT
CASSEPSNTGELFF
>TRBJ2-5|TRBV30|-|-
TGTGCCTGGAGTGGGACTGCCCAAGAGACCCAGTACTTC
CAWSGTAQETQYF
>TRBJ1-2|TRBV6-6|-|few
TGTGCCAGCAGTTACCGGGTCGGCTATGGCTACACCTTC
CASSYRVGYGYTF
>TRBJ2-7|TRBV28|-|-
TGTGCCAGCAGAGTATCTCATACCTACGAGCAGTACTTC
CASRVSHTYEQYF
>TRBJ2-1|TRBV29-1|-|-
TGCAGCGTTGCTTTCTATGAGCAGTTCTTC
CSVAFYEQFF
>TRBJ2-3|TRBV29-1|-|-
TGCAGCGTTAAGGGGTACGGAGATACGCAGTATTTT
CSVKGYGDTQYF
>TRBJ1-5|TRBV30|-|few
TGTGCCTGGAGTTGGCAGGGGTCCAATCAGCCCCAGCATTTT
CAWSWQGSNQPQHF
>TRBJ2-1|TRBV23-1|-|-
TGCGCCAGCACCATGGGGGGCGGGATCACCATAAATGAGCAGTTCTTC
CASTMGGGITINEQFF
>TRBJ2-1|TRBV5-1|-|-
TGCGCCAGCAGCACGGACAGACCCAGCTACAATGAGCAGTTCTTC
CASSTDRPSYNEQFF